This T cell receptor beta chain was retrieved from a study of blood T cell repertoires in COVID-19 (dated by TCRdb to between 2020 and 2021). Background on the whole study: The collaborator samples originated in the United States, Italy and Spain and spanned the acute and convalescent phases of COVID-19. The repertoires were released in a freely available public database intended as a resource for research on the immune response to SARS-CoV-2. The prospective study material was composed of cDNA or gDNA derived from T cells, B-cell-depleted T cells, or PBMCs. Samples came from the ongoing ImmuneRACE study (first 160 participants) plus 1,254 subjects from 6 global collaborators. Deeply sampled blood TCRbeta repertoires from subjects exposed to, actively infected with, or recovered from COVID-19 were included in the dataset. Where available, HLA class I and class II types were obtained from metadata supplied by the sample provider rather than from assay-based typing. Sample metadata almost always included a de-identified subject ID, COVID-19 status, age in years and sex. Results the study describes overall, beyond this receptor: The quantity of clinical and demographic metadata differed by source and by participant and was supplied without curation.

Notes on this clone: No antigen is known for it. No much larger clonotype is one base removed from it; base qualities were not supplied.

Enrolling through a virtual design, the prospective study's participants ranged in age from roughly 18 to 90 years and lived across some 22 United States geographic areas. In the prospective study, participants were assigned to cohorts based on the clinical history participants reported in a screening survey and a study questionnaire. Recovered participants in ImmuneRACE Cohort 3 were defined by two consecutive negative NP/OP PCR tests, clearance by a healthcare professional, or resolution of symptoms. Each participant in the prospective study had whole blood, serum and a nasopharyngeal or oropharyngeal swab collected by mobile phlebotomists. Participants in the prospective study had the option to provide additional blood draws and questionnaires over an approximately 2-month period. Before DNA extraction, blood samples from the prospective study were shipped at room temperature or frozen. TCRbeta CDR3 regions were amplified from genomic DNA using the immunoSEQ Assay, a bias-controlled multiplex PCR. The study's own analysis went as follows. Nucleated cell counts per sample were estimated from amplification of reference gene primers within the assay. To quantify the absolute abundance of each unique TCRbeta CDR3 rearrangement, sequence reads were collapsed and filtered. For each sample, productive Simpson clonality was calculated by taking the square root of Simpson's diversity index across productive rearrangements. TCRdb limited this immuneACCESS table to in-frame rearrangements with V and J called. A share of clones is missing; checked studies link under half to unresolved V genes, and the rest is unexplained. V, J and clone size reflect that table, while D and trimming were determined from the DNA. In all, the sample holds a few hundred thousand clones, and around 92% of those were seen once. The ten largest clones capture 1.5% to 2% of the sample.

Specimen: PBMCs or T cells enriched from blood (not recorded which). The sequence was obtained from a woman aged 25 to 39 who had recovered from COVID-19.

The DNA reads TGTGCCAGCAGCGTAGCGTGGCAGGGTGATGGCTACACCTTC. Its coded protein is CASSVAWQGDGYTF. Rearrangement joined TRBV9 to TRBJ1-2, and perhaps TRBD1 as D gene, on 5 matching bases. Trimming costs V 0 bases and J 6 bases, and their ends lie 12 bases apart. For CDR1 and CDR2, the germline V gene lists SGDLS and YYNGEE. From its cysteine to its phenylalanine, the CDR3 spans 14 amino acids. Of the read, only the CDR3 DNA is kept; its 42 bases are in frame from base 1.